The sequence of this TCR beta chain was determined in a study of blood T cell repertoires in COVID-19. Sequencing used immunoSEQ multiplex PCR; TCRdb keeps in-frame clones, though not all of them. The sample includes more than 70,000 clones, 75% to 90% of them seen just once. V lost 5 bases and J lost 4, with 9 bases in between. The CDR3 has 13 amino acids. Germline-derived CDR1 and CDR2 are LNHDA and SQIVND (reference sequence). Material: peripheral blood. The chain couples TRBV19 to TRBJ1-3; D not resolved. This TCR came from a man aged 60-69 years with acute or convalescent COVID-19. CDR3 residues: CASSLRSGNTIYF. The CDR3 DNA follows: TGTGCCAGTAGTCTACGATCGGGAAACACCATATATTTT.